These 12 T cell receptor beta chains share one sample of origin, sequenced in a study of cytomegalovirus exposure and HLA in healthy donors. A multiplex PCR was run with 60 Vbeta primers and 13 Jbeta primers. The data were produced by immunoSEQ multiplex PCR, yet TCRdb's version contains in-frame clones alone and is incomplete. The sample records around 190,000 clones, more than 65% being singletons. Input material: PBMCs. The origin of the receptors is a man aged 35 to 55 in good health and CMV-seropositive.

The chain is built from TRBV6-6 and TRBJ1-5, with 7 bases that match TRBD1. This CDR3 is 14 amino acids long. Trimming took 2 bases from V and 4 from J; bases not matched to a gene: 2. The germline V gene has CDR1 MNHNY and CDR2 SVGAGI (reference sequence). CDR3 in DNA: TGTGCCAGCAGTTACGGCAGGGGGAATCAGCCCCAGCATTTT. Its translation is CASSYGRGNQPQHF.

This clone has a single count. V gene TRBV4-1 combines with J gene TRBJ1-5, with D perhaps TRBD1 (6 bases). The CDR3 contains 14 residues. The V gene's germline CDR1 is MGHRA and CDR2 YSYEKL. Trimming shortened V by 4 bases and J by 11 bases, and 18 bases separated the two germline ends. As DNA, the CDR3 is TGCGCCAGCAGCCCGGAGGGGGGGACCGGGGCCCAGCATTTT. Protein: CASSPEGGTGAQHF.

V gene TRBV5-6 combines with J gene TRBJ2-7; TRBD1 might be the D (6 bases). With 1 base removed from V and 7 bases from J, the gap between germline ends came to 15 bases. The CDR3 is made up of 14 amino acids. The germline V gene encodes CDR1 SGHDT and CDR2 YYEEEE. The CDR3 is CASSLTGTSGEQYF. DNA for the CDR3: TGTGCCAGCAGCTTGACAGGGACCTCAGGGGAGCAGTACTTC.

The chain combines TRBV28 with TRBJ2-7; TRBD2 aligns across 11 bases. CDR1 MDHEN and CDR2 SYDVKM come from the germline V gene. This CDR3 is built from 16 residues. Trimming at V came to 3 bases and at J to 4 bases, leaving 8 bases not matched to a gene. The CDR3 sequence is CASSFATSGIRYEQYF. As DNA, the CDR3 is TGTGCCAGCAGTTTTGCGACTAGCGGGATTCGGTACGAGCAGTACTTC. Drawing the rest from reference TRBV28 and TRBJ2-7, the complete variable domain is DVKVTQSSRYLVKRTGEKVFLECVQDMDHENMFWYRQDPGLGLRLIYFSYDVKMKEKGDIPEGYSVSREKKERFSLILESASTNQTSMYLCASSFATSGIRYEQYFGPGTRLTVT.

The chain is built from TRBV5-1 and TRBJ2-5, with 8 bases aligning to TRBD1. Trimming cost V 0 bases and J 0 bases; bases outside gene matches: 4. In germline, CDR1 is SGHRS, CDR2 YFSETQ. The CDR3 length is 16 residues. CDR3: CASSLVGTGHQETQYF. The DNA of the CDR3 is TGCGCCAGCAGCTTGGTAGGGACAGGACACCAAGAGACCCAGTACTTC.

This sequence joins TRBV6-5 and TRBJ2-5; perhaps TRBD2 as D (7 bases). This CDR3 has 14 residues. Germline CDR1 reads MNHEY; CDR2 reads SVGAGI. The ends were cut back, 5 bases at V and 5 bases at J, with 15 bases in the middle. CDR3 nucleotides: TGTGCCAGCAGTAACACCTGGGGGGGCGAGACCCAGTACTTC. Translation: CASSNTWGGETQYF.

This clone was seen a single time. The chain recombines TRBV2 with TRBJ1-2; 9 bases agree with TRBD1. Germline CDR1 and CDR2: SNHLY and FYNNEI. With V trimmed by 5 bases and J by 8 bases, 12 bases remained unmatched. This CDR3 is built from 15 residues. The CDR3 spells CASSTHRGLNRGYTF. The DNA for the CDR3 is TGTGCCAGCAGTACCCACAGGGGGCTGAATCGGGGCTACACCTTC. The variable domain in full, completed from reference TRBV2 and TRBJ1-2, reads EPEVTQTPSHQVTQMGQEVILRCVPISNHLYFYWYRQILGQKVEFLVSFYNNEISEKSEIFDDQFSVERPDGSNFTLKIRSTKLEDSAMYFCASSTHRGLNRGYTFGSGTRLTVV.

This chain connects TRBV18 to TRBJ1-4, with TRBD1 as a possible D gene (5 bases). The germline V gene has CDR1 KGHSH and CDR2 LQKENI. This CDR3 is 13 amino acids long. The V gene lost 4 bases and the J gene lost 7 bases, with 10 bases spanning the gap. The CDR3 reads CASSQGEGEKLFF. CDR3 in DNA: TGTGCCAGCTCACAAGGGGAGGGTGAAAAACTGTTTTTT.

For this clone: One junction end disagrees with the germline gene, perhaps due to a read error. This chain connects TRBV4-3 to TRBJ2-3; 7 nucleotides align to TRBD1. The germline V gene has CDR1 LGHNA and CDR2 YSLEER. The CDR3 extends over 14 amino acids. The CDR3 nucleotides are TGCGCCAGCAGCCAAGATTTAGCACAGGGGTTAGCGCATTTT. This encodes CASSQDLAQGLAHF.

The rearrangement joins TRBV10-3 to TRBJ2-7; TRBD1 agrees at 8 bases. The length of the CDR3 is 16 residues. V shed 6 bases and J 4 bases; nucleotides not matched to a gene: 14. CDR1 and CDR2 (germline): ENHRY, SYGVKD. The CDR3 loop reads CAIRKNPTGVGYEQYF. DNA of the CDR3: TGTGCCATCAGAAAGAACCCGACAGGGGTTGGTTACGAGCAGTACTTC.

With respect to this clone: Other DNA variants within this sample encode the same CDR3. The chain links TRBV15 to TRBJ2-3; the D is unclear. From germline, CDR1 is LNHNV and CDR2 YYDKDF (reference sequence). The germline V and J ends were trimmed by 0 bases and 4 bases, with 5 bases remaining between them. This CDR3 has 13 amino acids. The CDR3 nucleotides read TGTGCCACCAGCAGAGATCCGGCAGATACGCAGTATTTT. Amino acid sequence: CATSRDPADTQYF.

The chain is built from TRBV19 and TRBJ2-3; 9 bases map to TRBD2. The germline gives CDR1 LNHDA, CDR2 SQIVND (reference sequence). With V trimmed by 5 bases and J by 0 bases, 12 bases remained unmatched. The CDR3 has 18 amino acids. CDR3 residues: CASSPEGAGGPSTDTQYF. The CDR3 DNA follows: TGTGCCAGTAGTCCCGAAGGAGCGGGAGGCCCTAGCACAGATACGCAGTATTTT.